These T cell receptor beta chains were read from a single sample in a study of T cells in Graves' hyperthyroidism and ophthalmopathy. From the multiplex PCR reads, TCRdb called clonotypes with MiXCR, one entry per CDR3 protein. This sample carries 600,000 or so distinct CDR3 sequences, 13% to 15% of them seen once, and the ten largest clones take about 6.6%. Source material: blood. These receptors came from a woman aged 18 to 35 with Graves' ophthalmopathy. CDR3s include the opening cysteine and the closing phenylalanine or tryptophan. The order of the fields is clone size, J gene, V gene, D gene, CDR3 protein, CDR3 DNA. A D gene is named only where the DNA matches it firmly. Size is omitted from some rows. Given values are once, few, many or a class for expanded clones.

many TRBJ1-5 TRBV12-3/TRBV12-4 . CASSFQGVNQPQHF TGTGCCAGCAGTTTTCAAGGGGTCAATCAGCCCCAGCATTTT
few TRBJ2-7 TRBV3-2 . CPLRFLARTSLSYEQYF TGTCCCCTCCGGTTCCTCGCGAGGACTAGCTTGTCCTACGAGCAGTACTTC
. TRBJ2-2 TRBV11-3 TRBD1 CASSAGQVTGELFF TGTGCCAGCAGCGCGGGACAGGTTACCGGGGAGCTGTTTTTT
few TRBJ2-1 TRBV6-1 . CASSSQPGQSLSSYNEQFF TGTGCCAGCAGTTCACAACCGGGCCAGAGTTTGAGCTCCTACAATGAGCAGTTCTTC
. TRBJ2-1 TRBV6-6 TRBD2 CASSYSTISGKGDNEQFF TGTGCCAGCAGTTACTCGACTATTAGCGGGAAAGGCGACAATGAGCAGTTCTTC
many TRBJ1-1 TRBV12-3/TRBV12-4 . CAQGGNTEAFF TGTGCCCAGGGAGGGAACACTGAAGCTTTCTTT
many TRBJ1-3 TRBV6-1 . CASSPDESSGNTIYF TGTGCCAGCAGTCCGGACGAAAGCTCTGGAAACACCATATATTTT
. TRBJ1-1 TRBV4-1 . CASSQVTEGEAFF TGCGCCAGCAGCCAAGTGACGGAGGGTGAAGCTTTCTTT
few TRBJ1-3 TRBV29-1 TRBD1 CSAIDRAGNTIYF TGCAGCGCAATCGACAGGGCCGGAAACACCATATATTTT
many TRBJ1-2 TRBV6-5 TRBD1 CASSPPGTVYGYTF TGTGCCAGCAGTCCCCCTGGGACAGTCTATGGCTACACCTTC
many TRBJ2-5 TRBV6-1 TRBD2 CASRATSGRWAETQYF TGTGCCAGCAGGGCCACTAGCGGGAGATGGGCGGAGACCCAGTACTTC
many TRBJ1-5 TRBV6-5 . CASSYSRDPTKQPQHF TGTGCCAGCAGTTACAGTCGGGACCCCACGAAGCAGCCCCAGCATTTT
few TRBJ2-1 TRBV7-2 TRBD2 CASSFSPGLAGANEQFF TGTGCCAGCAGCTTCTCACCGGGACTAGCGGGAGCCAATGAGCAGTTCTTC
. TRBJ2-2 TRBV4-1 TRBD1 CASRPGTENTGELFF TGCGCCAGTAGACCCGGGACAGAGAACACCGGGGAGCTGTTTTTT
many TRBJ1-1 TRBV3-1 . CASSGLGTIAEAFF TGTGCCAGCAGCGGGCTCGGGACAATTGCTGAAGCTTTCTTT
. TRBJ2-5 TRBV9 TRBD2 CASSVGASGSETQYF TGTGCCAGCAGCGTAGGGGCTAGCGGATCAGAGACCCAGTACTTC
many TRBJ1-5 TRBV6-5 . CASSYSGRSNQPQHF TGTGCCAGCAGTTACTCTGGCAGAAGCAATCAGCCCCAGCATTTT
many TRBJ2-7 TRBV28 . CASSLPAADRLEQYF TGTGCCAGCAGTTTGCCGGCAGCCGATCGCCTCGAGCAGTACTTC
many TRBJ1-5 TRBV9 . CASSPDGTNNQPQHF TGTGCCAGCAGCCCTGATGGCACCAACAATCAGCCCCAGCATTTT
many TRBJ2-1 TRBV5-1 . CASSLTRSSYNEQFF TGCGCCAGCAGCCTAACTAGGAGCTCCTACAATGAGCAGTTCTTC
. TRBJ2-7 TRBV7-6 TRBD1 CASSLGDRSSYEQYF TGTGCCAGCAGCTTGGGGGACAGGAGCTCCTACGAGCAGTACTTC
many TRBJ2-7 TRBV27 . CASKLTGSAVQSYGGLYEQYF TGTGCCAGCAAGTTGACAGGTAGTGCGGTCCAATCATACGGAGGGCTCTACGAGCAGTACTTC
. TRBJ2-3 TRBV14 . CASSQDSGRGVDTQYF TGTGCCAGCAGCCAAGATTCGGGCAGGGGAGTCGATACGCAGTATTTT
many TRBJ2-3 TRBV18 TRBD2 CASSPSHSGSTDTQYF TGTGCCAGCTCACCAAGCCATAGCGGGAGCACAGATACGCAGTATTTT
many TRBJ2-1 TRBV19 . CASSMSGQVSYNEQFF TGTGCCAGTAGTATGAGCGGGCAAGTTTCCTACAATGAGCAGTTCTTC
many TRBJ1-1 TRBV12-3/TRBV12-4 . CASSTGFEAFF TGTGCCAGCAGTACAGGGTTTGAAGCTTTCTTT
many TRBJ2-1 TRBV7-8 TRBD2 CASSFVTSGRANEQFF TGTGCCAGCAGCTTTGTGACTAGCGGGAGGGCCAATGAGCAGTTCTTC
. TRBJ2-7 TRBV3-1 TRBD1 CASSSGQGGYERYF TGTGCCAGCAGCTCGGGACAGGGAGGCTACGAGCGGTACTTC
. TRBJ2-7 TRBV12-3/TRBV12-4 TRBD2 CASSRRPGLGTDEQYF TGTGCCAGCAGTCGAAGACCGGGACTAGGGACGGACGAGCAGTACTTC
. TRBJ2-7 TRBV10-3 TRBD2 CAISDWASGLNEQYF TGTGCCATCAGTGACTGGGCTAGCGGGCTCAACGAGCAGTACTTC
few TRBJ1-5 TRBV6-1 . CASSPGYGGNQPQHF TGTGCCAGCAGTCCCGGTTATGGGGGAAATCAGCCCCAGCATTTT
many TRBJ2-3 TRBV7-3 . CASSLGGNHADTQYF TGTGCCAGCAGCTTGGGGGGCAACCACGCAGATACGCAGTATTTT
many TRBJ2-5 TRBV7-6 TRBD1 CASSLISGDDRGQETQYF TGTGCCAGCAGCTTAATCTCCGGTGACGACAGGGGGCAAGAGACCCAGTACTTC